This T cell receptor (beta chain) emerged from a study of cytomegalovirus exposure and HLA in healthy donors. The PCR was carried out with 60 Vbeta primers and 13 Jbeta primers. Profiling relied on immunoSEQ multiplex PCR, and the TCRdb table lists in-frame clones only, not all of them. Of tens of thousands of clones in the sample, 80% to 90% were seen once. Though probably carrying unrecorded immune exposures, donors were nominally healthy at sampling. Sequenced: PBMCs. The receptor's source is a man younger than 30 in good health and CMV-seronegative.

CDR3 protein: CASTGQGDQPQHF. The CDR3 DNA reads TGCGCCAGCACAGGACAGGGCGATCAGCCCCAGCATTTT. The rearrangement links TRBV10-1 to TRBJ1-5, with TRBD1 matching over 8 bases. This CDR3 is built from 13 residues. Germline assignment: CDR1 WNHNN and CDR2 SYGVQD (reference sequence). The J segment lost 5 bases and the V segment lost 7 bases, leaving 4 bases of the junction unmatched.